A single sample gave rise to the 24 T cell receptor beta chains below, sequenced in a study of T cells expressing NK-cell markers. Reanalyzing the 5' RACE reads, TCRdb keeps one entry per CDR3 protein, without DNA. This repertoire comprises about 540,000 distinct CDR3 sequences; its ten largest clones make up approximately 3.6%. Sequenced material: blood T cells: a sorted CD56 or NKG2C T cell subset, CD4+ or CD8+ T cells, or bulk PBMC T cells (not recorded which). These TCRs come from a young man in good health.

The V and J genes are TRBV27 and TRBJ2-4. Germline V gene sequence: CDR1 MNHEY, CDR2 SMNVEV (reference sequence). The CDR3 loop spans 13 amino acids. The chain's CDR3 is CASFAAAKNIQYF.

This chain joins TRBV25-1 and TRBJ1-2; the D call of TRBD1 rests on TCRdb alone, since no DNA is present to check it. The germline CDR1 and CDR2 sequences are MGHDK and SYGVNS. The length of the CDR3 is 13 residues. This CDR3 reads CATRQGLGYGYTF.

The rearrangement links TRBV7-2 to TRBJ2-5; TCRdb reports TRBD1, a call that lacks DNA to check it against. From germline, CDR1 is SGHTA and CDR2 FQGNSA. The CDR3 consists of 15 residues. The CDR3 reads CASSRGDREQETQYF.

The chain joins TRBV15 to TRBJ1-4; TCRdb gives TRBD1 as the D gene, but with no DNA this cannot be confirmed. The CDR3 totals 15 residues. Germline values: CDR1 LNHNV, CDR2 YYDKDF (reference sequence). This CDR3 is CATSTDRGTHEKLFF.

The CDR3 is CASSSLSGGEKLFF. V gene TRBV7-2 combines with J gene TRBJ1-4; TCRdb gives TRBD1 as the D gene, but with no DNA this cannot be confirmed. The CDR3 is 14 residues long. Germline-derived CDR1 and CDR2 are SGHTA and FQGNSA.

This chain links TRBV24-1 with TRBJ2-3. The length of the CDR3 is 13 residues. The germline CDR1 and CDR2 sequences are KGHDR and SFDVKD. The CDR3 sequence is CATSDLGVYTQYF.

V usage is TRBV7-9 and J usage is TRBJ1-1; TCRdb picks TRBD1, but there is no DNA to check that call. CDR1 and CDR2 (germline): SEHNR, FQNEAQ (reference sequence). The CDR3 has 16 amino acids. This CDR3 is CASSSNRRGFGTEAFF.

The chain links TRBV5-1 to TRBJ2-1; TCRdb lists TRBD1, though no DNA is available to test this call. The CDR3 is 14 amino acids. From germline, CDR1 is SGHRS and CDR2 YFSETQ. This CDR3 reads CASSSGPPRNEQFF.

CDR3 amino acids: CSAPARDGNEQFF. This rearrangement joins TRBV20-1 to TRBJ2-1; TCRdb indicates TRBD1, and absent DNA this call remains unverified. Per the germline V gene, CDR1 is DFQATT and CDR2 is SNEGSKA (reference sequence). The CDR3 contains 13 residues.

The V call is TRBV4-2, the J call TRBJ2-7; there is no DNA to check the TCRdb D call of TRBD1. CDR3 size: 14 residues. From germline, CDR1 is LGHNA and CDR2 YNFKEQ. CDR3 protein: CASSQVLGGHEQYF.

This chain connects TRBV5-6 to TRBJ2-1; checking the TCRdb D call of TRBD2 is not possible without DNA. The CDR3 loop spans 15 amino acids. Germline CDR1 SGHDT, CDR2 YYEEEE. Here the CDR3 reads CASSLAGGNEDEQFF.

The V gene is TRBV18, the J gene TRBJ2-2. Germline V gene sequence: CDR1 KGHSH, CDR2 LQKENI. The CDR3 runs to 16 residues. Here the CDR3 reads CASSPMGITNTGELFF.

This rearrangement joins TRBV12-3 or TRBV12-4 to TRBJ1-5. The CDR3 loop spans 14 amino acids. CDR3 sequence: CASSFRSWNQPQHF.

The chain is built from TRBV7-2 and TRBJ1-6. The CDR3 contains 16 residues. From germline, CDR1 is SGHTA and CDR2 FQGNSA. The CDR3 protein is CASSLVGQAYNSPLHF. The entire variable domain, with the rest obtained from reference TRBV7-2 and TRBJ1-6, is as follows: GAGVSQSPSNKVTEKGKDVELRCDPISGHTALYWYRQSLGQGLEFLIYFQGNSAPDKSGLPSDRFSAERTGGSVSTLTIQRTQQEDSAVYLCASSLVGQAYNSPLHFGNGTRLTVT.

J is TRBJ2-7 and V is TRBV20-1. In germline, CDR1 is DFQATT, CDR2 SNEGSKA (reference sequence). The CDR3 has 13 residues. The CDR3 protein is CSASSDGNSEQYF.

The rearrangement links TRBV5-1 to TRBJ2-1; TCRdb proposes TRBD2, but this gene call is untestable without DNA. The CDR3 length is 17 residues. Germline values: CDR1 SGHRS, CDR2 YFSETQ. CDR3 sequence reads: CASSFTGTSGVGDEQFF.

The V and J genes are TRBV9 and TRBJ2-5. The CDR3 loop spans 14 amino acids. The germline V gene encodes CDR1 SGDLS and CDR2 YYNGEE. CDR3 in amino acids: CASSGETHQETQYF.

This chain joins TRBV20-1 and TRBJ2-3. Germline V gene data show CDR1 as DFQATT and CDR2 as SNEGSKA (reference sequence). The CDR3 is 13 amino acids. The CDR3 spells CSASTVNADTQYF.

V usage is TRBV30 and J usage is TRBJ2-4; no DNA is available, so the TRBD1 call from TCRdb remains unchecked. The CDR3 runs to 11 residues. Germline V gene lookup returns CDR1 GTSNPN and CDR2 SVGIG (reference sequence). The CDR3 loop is CAWRTGDLAYF.

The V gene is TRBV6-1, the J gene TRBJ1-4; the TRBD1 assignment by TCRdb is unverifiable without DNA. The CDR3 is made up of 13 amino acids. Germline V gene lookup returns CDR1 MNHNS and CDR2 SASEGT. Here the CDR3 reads CASRTQGGEKLFF.

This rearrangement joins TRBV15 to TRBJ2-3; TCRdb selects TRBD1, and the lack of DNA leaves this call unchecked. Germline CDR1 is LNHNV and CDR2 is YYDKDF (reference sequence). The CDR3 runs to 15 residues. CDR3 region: CATSLGGTSTDTQYF.

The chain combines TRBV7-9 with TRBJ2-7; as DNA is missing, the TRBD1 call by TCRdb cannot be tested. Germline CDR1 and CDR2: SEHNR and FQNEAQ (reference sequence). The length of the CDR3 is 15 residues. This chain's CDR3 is CASSLGGGPLYEQYF.

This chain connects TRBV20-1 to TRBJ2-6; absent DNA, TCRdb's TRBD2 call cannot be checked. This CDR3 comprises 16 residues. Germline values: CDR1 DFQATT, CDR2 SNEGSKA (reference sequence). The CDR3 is CSARDWRGGGANVLTF.

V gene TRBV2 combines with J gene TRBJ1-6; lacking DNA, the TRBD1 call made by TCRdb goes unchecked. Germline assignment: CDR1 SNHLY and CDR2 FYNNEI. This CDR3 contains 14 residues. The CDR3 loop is CASSSGQPNSPLHF.